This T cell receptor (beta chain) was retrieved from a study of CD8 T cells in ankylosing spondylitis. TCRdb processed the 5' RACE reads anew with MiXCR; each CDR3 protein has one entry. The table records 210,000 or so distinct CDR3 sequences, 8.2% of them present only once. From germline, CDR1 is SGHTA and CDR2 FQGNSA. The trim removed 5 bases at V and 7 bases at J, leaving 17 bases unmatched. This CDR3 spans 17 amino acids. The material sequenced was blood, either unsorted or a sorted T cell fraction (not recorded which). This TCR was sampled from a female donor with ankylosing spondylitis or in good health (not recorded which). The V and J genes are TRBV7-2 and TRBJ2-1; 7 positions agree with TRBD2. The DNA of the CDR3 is TGTGCCAGCAGCCCCAGGACCGGACTAGTTTTAAAAAATGAGCAGTTCTTC. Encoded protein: CASSPRTGLVLKNEQFF.